One T cell receptor (beta chain) is described in this entry. The germline gives CDR1 SEHNR, CDR2 FQNEAQ (reference sequence). V was pared by 1 base and J by 4 bases, with 11 bases between. This CDR3 region has 14 residues. The assay was immunoSEQ multiplex PCR, and TCRdb's table has in-frame clones only and misses some. The data show roughly 140,000 clones, about 80% seen once. The data were obtained in a study of blood T cell repertoires in COVID-19. Study-wide background: T cells, B-cell-depleted T cells, or PBMCs provided the cDNA or gDNA that served as material.

Sequencing was done on a sample of peripheral blood. This clonotype originated in a human donor in a cohort sampled during active COVID-19. This chain uses TRBV7-9 with TRBJ2-7; D remains ambiguous. The CDR3 loop is CASSLVAANYEQYF. The CDR3 DNA is TGTGCCAGCAGCTTAGTGGCGGCAAATTACGAGCAGTACTTC.